These T cell receptor beta chains were read from a single sample in a study of T-cell memory formation after mild COVID-19. A single record per CDR3 protein comes from TCRdb applying MiXCR to the 5' RACE reads. The table includes roughly 370,000 distinct CDR3 sequences, 15% to 20% detected once. The specimen sequenced was PBMCs or a T cell subset sorted from them (not recorded which). The receptors here all came from a man between 18 and 29 years old who had mild COVID-19 (a few samples of this study predate the infection). Cell type and time point are not known. Each CDR3 is given with its conserved first and last residue. A D gene is named only where the DNA matches it firmly. Part of the rows lack a size; the others show once, few, many or a class for expanded clones.

clone_size | j_call | d_call | v_call | cdr3_nt | cdr3_aa
few | TRBJ2-1 | NA | TRBV11-2 | TGTGCCAGCAGCTTATCGTCAACCGGGGCCAATGAGCAGTTCTTC | CASSLSSTGANEQFF
NA | TRBJ2-5 | TRBD2 | TRBV4-1 | TGCGCCAGCAGCCAAGATCTTCTAGCGGGAGTCGCAGAGACCCAGTACTTC | CASSQDLLAGVAETQYF
few | TRBJ1-6 | NA | TRBV5-4 | TGTGCCAGCAGCCCGGGCGGGGCCCCTGGGTCACCCCTCCACTTT | CASSPGGAPGSPLHF
NA | TRBJ2-7 | NA | TRBV27 | TGTGCCAGCAGTTTATCGCTGCAGGGCTACGAGCAGTACTTC | CASSLSLQGYEQYF
NA | TRBJ1-2 | TRBD1 | TRBV6-2/TRBV6-3 | TGTGCCAGCAGTTACGGACAGGGTACGCGCTACACCTTC | CASSYGQGTRYTF
NA | TRBJ1-1 | TRBD1 | TRBV4-3 | TGCGCCAGCAGCCAAGTTTTTATCGCGACAGGGCGCACTGAAGCTTTCTTT | CASSQVFIATGRTEAFF
few | TRBJ1-4 | TRBD1 | TRBV6-6 | TGTGCCAGCAGTCCCCCGGGACAGCGGGATGAAAAACTGTTTTTT | CASSPPGQRDEKLFF
NA | TRBJ2-7 | NA | TRBV7-9 | TGTGCCAGCAGCCCCCTGGGGGTCCCCAGATACGAGCAGTACTTC | CASSPLGVPRYEQYF
NA | TRBJ2-3 | TRBD2 | TRBV20-1 | TGCAGTGCCACTAGCGGGAGTTCGTACACAGATACGCAGTATTTT | CSATSGSSYTDTQYF
many | TRBJ2-2 | TRBD2 | TRBV6-2/TRBV6-3 | TGTGCCAGCAGACCCCTAGCGGGGCTAAACACCGGGGAGCTGTTTTTT | CASRPLAGLNTGELFF
NA | TRBJ1-2 | NA | TRBV19 | TGTGCCAGCCACCGTGGGCTCACCAACTATGGCTACACCTTC | CASHRGLTNYGYTF
few | TRBJ2-1 | NA | TRBV12-3/TRBV12-4 | TGTGCCAGCAGTCCCGCGAGGAATGAGCAGTTCTTC | CASSPARNEQFF
NA | TRBJ1-2 | NA | TRBV7-2 | TGTGCCAGCAGCTTAGGGGACTCCATGAGCTATGGCTACACCTTC | CASSLGDSMSYGYTF
many | TRBJ2-1 | TRBD2 | TRBV7-9 | TGTGCCAGCAGCCCGCCCCGTCTAGCGGGGGTCTACAATGAGCAGTTCTTC | CASSPPRLAGVYNEQFF
once | TRBJ2-6 | NA | TRBV12-3/TRBV12-4 | TGTGCCAGCAGTTTAATGCGCGGAGTACACCCTACCTCTGGGGCCAACGTCCTGACTTTC | CASSLMRGVHPTSGANVLTF
NA | TRBJ2-5 | TRBD2 | TRBV18 | TGTGCCAGCTCACCAACGCTAGCGGACCAAGAGACCCAGTACTTC | CASSPTLADQETQYF
NA | TRBJ2-5 | TRBD2 | TRBV25-1 | TGTGCCAGTAGCGTTGGGACTAGCGGGGGGACCCCCTTGTGGGGAGAGACCCAGTACTTC | CASSVGTSGGTPLWGETQYF
NA | TRBJ1-5 | NA | TRBV7-2 | TGTGCCAGCAGCTTTGGGGGGGAGGGTCAGCCCCAGCATTTT | CASSFGGEGQPQHF
few | TRBJ2-2 | NA | TRBV5-6 | TGTGCCAGCTCCGGGCCTGGGATGACCGGGGAGCTGTTTTTT | CASSGPGMTGELFF
few | TRBJ1-4 | NA | TRBV7-2 | TGTGCCAGCACCAAACAGGGCCGTAATGAAAAACTGTTTTTT | CASTKQGRNEKLFF
NA | TRBJ2-2 | NA | TRBV27 | TGTGCCAGCAGTCCATCTCTCTGGGCCGGGGAGCTGTTTTTT | CASSPSLWAGELFF
NA | TRBJ2-3 | NA | TRBV20-1 | TGCAGTGCTAGTCGGCAGGATACGCAGTATTTT | CSASRQDTQYF
NA | TRBJ2-2 | NA | TRBV6-2/TRBV6-3 | TGTGCCAGCAGTTGGGGCAGGGATCCCACCGGGGAGCTGTTTTTT | CASSWGRDPTGELFF
few | TRBJ1-5 | NA | TRBV6-6 | TGTGCCAGCCGGCCTGGTCTGGGCAGACAGCCCCAGCATTTT | CASRPGLGRQPQHF
NA | TRBJ1-5 | NA | TRBV4-3 | TGCGCCAGCAGCCAGAGAGGGTCCCAGCCCCAGCATTTT | CASSQRGSQPQHF
few | TRBJ1-1 | NA | TRBV7-8 | TGTGCCAGCAGCTCGCATATAATCTCTGAAGCTTTCTTT | CASSSHIISEAFF
few | TRBJ1-2 | NA | TRBV9 | TGTGCCAGCACCTCGGGCTCTGCGATTGACTATGGCTACACCTTC | CASTSGSAIDYGYTF
few | TRBJ1-4 | NA | TRBV3-1 | TGTGCCAGCAGCACAACAGGGATCAGTGAAAAACTGTTTTTT | CASSTTGISEKLFF
few | TRBJ1-5 | NA | TRBV20-1 | TGCAGTGCTGACACGTATAGCAATCAGCCCCAGCATTTT | CSADTYSNQPQHF
NA | TRBJ1-5 | NA | TRBV7-9 | TGTGCCAGCAGCTTGGAGGCAGAAGATCAGCCCCAGCATTTT | CASSLEAEDQPQHF
NA | TRBJ2-1 | TRBD2 | TRBV4-1 | TGCGCCAGCAGCCAGACGGGGGGGAGCTCCTACAATGAGCAGTTCTTC | CASSQTGGSSYNEQFF
NA | TRBJ2-2 | TRBD1 | TRBV7-2 | TGTGCCAGCAGCTCCGCTTTGTTCCGGACAGGGGTTAGTAAGAAGACCGGGGAGCTGTTTTTT | CASSSALFRTGVSKKTGELFF
NA | TRBJ1-1 | NA | TRBV7-2 | TGTGCCAGCAGCCCACCCCTGGGGGTGAGTGCTGAAGCTTTCTTT | CASSPPLGVSAEAFF
NA | TRBJ2-3 | TRBD2 | TRBV19 | TGTGCCAGTAGCCGAAGGGGTAGCGGGGGGTATACTGCTAGCACAGATACGCAGTATTTT | CASSRRGSGGYTASTDTQYF
many | TRBJ2-3 | TRBD2 | TRBV6-6 | TGTGCCAGCAGTTACTCGATCAGCGGGGGTGATACGCAGTATTTT | CASSYSISGGDTQYF
NA | TRBJ1-2 | NA | TRBV6-5 | TGTGCCAGCAGTTACTCCGCCAGGAAGGGCTACACCTTC | CASSYSARKGYTF
few | TRBJ1-2 | NA | TRBV4-3 | TGCGCCAGCAGCCAAGATGGCAGATCAGGGAACTATGGCTACACCTTC | CASSQDGRSGNYGYTF
few | TRBJ2-1 | TRBD2 | TRBV5-1 | TGCGCCAGCAGCTTGGCGGCGGTCCTAGCGGGGGGGACAAGGGAGCAGTTCTTC | CASSLAAVLAGGTREQFF
few | TRBJ2-3 | NA | TRBV6-6 | TGTGCCAGCAGCGAAACCCGGGACTTCATCACAGATACGCAGTATTTT | CASSETRDFITDTQYF
NA | TRBJ1-6 | NA | TRBV6-1 | TGTGCCAGCAGTGAAGCGGGACACTATAATTCACCCCTCCACTTT | CASSEAGHYNSPLHF
few | TRBJ2-2 | NA | TRBV6-6 | TGTGCCAGCAGTCCTGCGACCCGGAGCACCGGGGAGCTGTTTTTT | CASSPATRSTGELFF
once | TRBJ1-4 | NA | TRBV2 | TGTGCCAGCAGGTTATTCTTTGCTGAAAAACTGTTTTTT | CASRLFFAEKLFF
NA | TRBJ2-5 | NA | TRBV7-9 | TGTGCCAGCAGCCCCTGGTTGGAGACCCAGTACTTC | CASSPWLETQYF
many | TRBJ1-1 | NA | TRBV12-3/TRBV12-4 | TGTGCCAGCAGTTTAGACCAGGGGAACACTGAAGCTTTCTTT | CASSLDQGNTEAFF
many | TRBJ1-6 | NA | TRBV5-1 | TGCGCCAGCAGGCGAGAGGACAGAAACAATTCACCCCTCCACTTT | CASRREDRNNSPLHF
many | TRBJ2-2 | NA | TRBV4-1 | TGCGCCTCACGGGGACTCAACACCGGGGAGCTGTTTTTT | CASRGLNTGELFF
few | TRBJ1-2 | NA | TRBV10-3 | TGTGCCATCAGTGAGTCGATACAGGGTAATGGCTACACCTTC | CAISESIQGNGYTF
NA | TRBJ2-1 | NA | TRBV7-9 | TGTGCCAGCAGCTCGAGGGGGAATCAGTTCTTC | CASSSRGNQFF
NA | TRBJ2-5 | TRBD2 | TRBV4-2 | TGTGCCAGCAGCGGTGGCACTAGCGGGGGGTTACAGTACTTC | CASSGGTSGGLQYF
many | TRBJ2-5 | TRBD2 | TRBV7-9 | TGTGCCAGCAGCTTACAGCGGGGTTGGCAAGAGACCCAGTACTTC | CASSLQRGWQETQYF
NA | TRBJ1-2 | NA | TRBV29-1 | TGCAGCGCCACGACCAGCGTGGTCTATGGCTACACCTTC | CSATTSVVYGYTF
many | TRBJ2-5 | NA | TRBV6-6 | TGTGCCAGCAGTTCCCCTGGCAGGGTTGGTGAGACCCAGTACTTC | CASSSPGRVGETQYF